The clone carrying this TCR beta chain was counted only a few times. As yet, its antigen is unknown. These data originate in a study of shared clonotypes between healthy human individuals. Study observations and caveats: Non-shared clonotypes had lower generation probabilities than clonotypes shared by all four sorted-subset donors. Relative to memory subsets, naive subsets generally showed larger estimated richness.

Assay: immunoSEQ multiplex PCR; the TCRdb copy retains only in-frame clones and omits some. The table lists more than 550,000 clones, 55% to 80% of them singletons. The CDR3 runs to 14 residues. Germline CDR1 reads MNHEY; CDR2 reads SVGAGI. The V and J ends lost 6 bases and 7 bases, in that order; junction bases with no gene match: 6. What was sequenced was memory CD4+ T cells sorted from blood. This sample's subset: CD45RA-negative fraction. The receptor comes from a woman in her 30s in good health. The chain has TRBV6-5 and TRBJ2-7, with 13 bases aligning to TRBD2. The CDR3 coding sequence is TGTGCCAGCAGCCGGGGACTAGCGGGACTTGAGCAGTACTTC. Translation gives CASSRGLAGLEQYF.